A single sample gave rise to the 17 T cell receptor beta chains below, sequenced in a study of T cell responses to AZD1222 COVID-19 vaccine (dated by TCRdb to the early 2020s). The sample's time point label is to be understood as: about 28 days (+/-7) after the second vaccine dose. Libraries were constructed by the immunoSEQ multiplex PCR assay. TCRdb mirrors the immuneACCESS table, restricted to in-frame sequences. Some clones are absent from its copies; in checked studies, under half trace to an unresolved V gene, and the reason for the others is unknown. In all, the sample holds 85,000 to 120,000 clones, and about 90% of those were seen once. The ten largest clones take up approximately 8.2% of the sample. Sample: peripheral blood, taken 28 days after the second AZD1222 dose. These receptors all come from an adult who received the AZD1222 COVID-19 vaccine.

The chain has TRBV3-1 (or the pseudogene TRBV3-2) and TRBJ2-5, with D perhaps matching TRBD2 (6 bases). The germline CDR1 and CDR2 sequences are LGHDT and YNNKEL (reference sequence). V was cut by 4 bases and J by 2 bases, with 11 bases left in between. The CDR3 extends over 14 amino acids. CDR3 DNA: TGTGCCAGCAGCCTCCGGGACTTACAAGAGACCCAGTACTTC. It translates to CASSLRDLQETQYF.

The chain carries TRBV9 and TRBJ2-1; maybe TRBD1 (6 bases). The CDR3 runs 15 residues. Per germline, CDR1 SGDLS and CDR2 YYNGEE. V gave up 4 bases and J gave up 8 bases, with 19 bases separating them. CDR3 sequence reads: CASSPRDIGGYEQFF. In nucleotides, the CDR3 is TGTGCCAGCAGCCCCAGGGACATTGGGGGCTATGAGCAGTTCTTC. Filled out from reference TRBV9 and TRBJ2-1, the complete variable domain reads DSGVTQTPKHLITATGQRVTLRCSPRSGDLSVYWYQQSLDQGLQFLIQYYNGEERAKGNILERFSAQQFPDLHSELNLSSLELGDSALYFCASSPRDIGGYEQFFGPGTRLTVL.

This chain uses TRBV14 with TRBJ1-5; possible D gene TRBD1, 5 bases. The V and J ends lost 3 bases and 1 base respectively, with 7 bases between them. The germline V gene has CDR1 SGHDN and CDR2 FVKESK. The CDR3 is 14 residues long. Written as DNA, the CDR3 is TGTGCCAGCAGCCAGGGGGACAGCAATCAGCCCCAGCATTTT. Protein sequence: CASSQGDSNQPQHF.

The chain is built from TRBV5-1 and TRBJ2-5; D tentatively fits TRBD1 or TRBD2 (6 bases each). CDR1 and CDR2 (germline): SGHRS, YFSETQ. The CDR3 runs to 16 residues. Trimming shortened V by 6 bases and J by 1 base, and 19 bases separated the two germline ends. The CDR3 DNA reads TGCGCCAGCACCACCCGGGGGCAGACCCCCCAAGAGACCCAGTACTTC. It codes for CASTTRGQTPQETQYF.

The chain combines TRBV7-2 with TRBJ2-2; D is unclear. Trimming pared 7 bases from V and 5 bases from J, leaving 26 bases between. The CDR3 runs 18 residues. Looked up from germline, CDR1 is SGHTA and CDR2 is FQGNSA. CDR3 in amino acids: CASIRSAVTGLGTGELFF. The CDR3, as DNA: TGTGCCAGCATTAGGTCGGCCGTCACCGGGCTTGGGACCGGGGAGCTGTTTTTT.

The gene calls are TRBV10-2 and TRBJ2-3; D may correspond to TRBD1 or TRBD2 (5 bases each). The V end was cut by 2 bases, the J end by 5 bases, with 17 bases between. The CDR3 is 16 residues long. CDR1 WSHSY and CDR2 SAAADI come from the germline V gene. The CDR3: CASSENPPGTGDTQYF. Written as DNA, the CDR3 is TGCGCCAGCAGTGAGAACCCCCCAGGGACCGGAGATACGCAGTATTTT.

V usage is TRBV7-9 and J usage is TRBJ2-1, with D possibly TRBD1 on 6 matching bases. The CDR3 runs to 15 residues. V was pared by 1 base and J by 9 bases, with 16 bases between. Looked up from germline, CDR1 is SEHNR and CDR2 is FQNEAQ (reference sequence). CDR3: CASSLVEVGASEQFF. As DNA, the CDR3 is TGTGCCAGCAGCTTAGTGGAGGTGGGGGCATCTGAGCAGTTCTTC.

The CDR3 reads CASSTRQGKTNEKLFF. DNA of the CDR3: TGTGCCAGTAGTACTCGACAGGGGAAGACTAATGAAAAACTGTTTTTT. The chain carries TRBV19 and TRBJ1-4; 8 bases match TRBD1. Germline CDR1 and CDR2: LNHDA and SQIVND (reference sequence). This CDR3 has 16 residues. The J segment lost 2 bases and the V segment lost 4 bases, leaving 6 bases of the junction unmatched.

The chain employs TRBV6-6 and TRBJ2-7, with TRBD1 matching 9 bases. CDR3 size: 15 residues. Germline V gene lookup returns CDR1 MNHNY and CDR2 SVGAGI (reference sequence). Trimming at V came to 6 bases and at J to 3 bases, leaving 9 bases not matched to a gene. The CDR3 region is CASRLTGQGFYEQYF. CDR3 DNA: TGTGCCAGCAGACTAACGGGACAGGGTTTCTACGAGCAGTACTTC.

The rearrangement links TRBV4-1 to TRBJ1-1; 8 nucleotides align to TRBD1. This CDR3 has 13 residues. The J segment lost 1 base and the V segment lost 8 bases, leaving 3 bases of the junction unmatched. Germline assignment: CDR1 MGHRA and CDR2 YSYEKL. CDR3 bases: TGCGCCAGCGGAGGACAGGGGAACACTGAAGCTTTCTTT. Translation: CASGGQGNTEAFF.

This clone was detected once. The rearrangement uses TRBV24-1 and TRBJ2-1; D is ambiguous. This CDR3 spans 12 amino acids. The V end was cut by 6 bases, the J end by 6 bases, with 8 bases between. Germline V gene lookup returns CDR1 KGHDR and CDR2 SFDVKD. CDR3 protein: CATSLQTNEQFF. CDR3 nucleotide sequence: TGTGCCACCAGTCTACAGACCAATGAGCAGTTCTTC.

This sequence joins TRBV28 and TRBJ1-2, with 10 bases fitting TRBD1. The V gene's germline CDR1 is MDHEN and CDR2 SYDVKM. Trimming took 7 bases from V and 5 from J; bases not matched to a gene: 13. The CDR3 sequence is 16 residues long. CDR3 sequence: CASILGAGQGIYGYTF. As DNA, the CDR3 is TGTGCCAGCATTCTGGGGGCGGGACAGGGGATATATGGCTACACCTTC.

This chain uses TRBV19 with TRBJ1-1; no reliable D call. Trimming cost V 3 bases and J 5 bases, with 7 bases left between them. CDR1 LNHDA and CDR2 SQIVND come from the germline V gene (reference sequence). The CDR3 length is 12 residues. The CDR3 sequence is CASSMVRTEAFF. The CDR3 DNA follows: TGTGCCAGTAGTATGGTCCGGACTGAAGCTTTCTTT.

The genes are TRBV19 and TRBJ1-6; no clear D. The CDR3 is 16 amino acids. The ends were cut back, 2 bases at V and 8 bases at J, with 16 bases in the middle. Germline CDR1 and CDR2: LNHDA and SQIVND (reference sequence). CDR3 DNA: TGTGCCAGTAGTATAACCCCACGAGGAAAGGATTCACCCCTCCACTTT. The encoded protein is CASSITPRGKDSPLHF.

The V and J genes are TRBV6-5 and TRBJ1-5, with 7 nucleotides matching TRBD1. The CDR3 runs 15 residues. J gave up 0 bases and V 5 bases, and 4 bases lay outside the gene matches. Looked up from germline, CDR1 is MNHEY and CDR2 is SVGAGI. The CDR3 loop reads CASSRDSVSNQPQHF. For the CDR3, the DNA is TGTGCCAGCAGTCGGGACAGTGTTAGCAATCAGCCCCAGCATTTT.

This sequence joins TRBV29-1 and TRBJ2-7; 7 bases are a match to TRBD1. This CDR3 has 11 residues. Germline trimming cut 5 bases from V and 5 bases from J; bases unmatched to any gene: 3. The germline V gene encodes CDR1 SQVTM and CDR2 ANQGSEA. CDR3 coding DNA: TGCAGCGTTCGTCAGGGGGACGAGCAGTACTTC. Encoded protein: CSVRQGDEQYF.

This clone was observed a single time. This rearrangement joins TRBV7-6 to TRBJ1-2; D possibly corresponds to TRBD1 (5 bases). This CDR3 is 13 amino acids long. Germline loops: CDR1 SGHVS, CDR2 FNYEAQ. Trimming took 6 bases from V and 6 from J, leaving 14 bases between them. The CDR3 region has the DNA TGTGCCAGCAGTCTAAATCAGGGAAATGGCTACACCTTC. It encodes CASSLNQGNGYTF. Combining the CDR3 with reference TRBV7-6 and TRBJ1-2 gives the whole variable domain GAGVSQSPRYKVTKRGQDVALRCDPISGHVSLYWYRQALGQGPEFLTYFNYEAQQDKSGLPNDRFSAERPEGSISTLTIQRTEQRDSAMYRCASSLNQGNGYTFGSGTRLTVV.